Below are 10 T cell receptor beta chains sequenced from a single sample in a study of radiation and T cells in renal cell carcinoma. The time point was: baseline pretreatment blood. Treatment of the sample: 15 Gy SBRT to primary tumor, nephrectomy 4 weeks later. Produced via immunoSEQ multiplex PCR; TCRdb's table is partial and in-frame only. Here the sample spans some 110,000 clones, 80% to 85% being singletons. The sequencing here drew on blood, taken from a patient whose treatment included radiotherapy and nephrectomy. The receptors derive from a woman aged 55 to 70 with renal cell carcinoma.

This chain uses TRBV7-2 with TRBJ2-7; 11 positions agree with TRBD2. CDR3 length: 16 amino acids. With 1 base clipped from V and 2 bases from J, the junction kept 4 bases outside the gene matches. CDR1 is SGHTA, CDR2 FQGNSA, per germline. In DNA form, the CDR3 reads TGTGCCAGCAGCTTAGACCATAGCGGGAGGGCCTACGAGCAGTACTTC. Its translation: CASSLDHSGRAYEQYF.

The J gene is TRBJ2-2, the V gene TRBV5-1, with TRBD1 identical over 7 bases. CDR1 is SGHRS and CDR2 is YFSETQ in the germline V gene. The CDR3 contains 16 residues. Trimming at V came to 3 bases and at J to 0 bases, leaving 5 bases not matched to a gene. The CDR3 loop reads CASSSRQGPNTGELFF. CDR3 in DNA: TGCGCCAGCAGCTCCCGACAGGGACCGAACACCGGGGAGCTGTTTTTT. The full variable domain, with the rest looked up from reference TRBV5-1 and TRBJ2-2, is KAGVTQTPRYLIKTRGQQVTLSCSPISGHRSVSWYQQTPGQGLQFLFEYFSETQRNKGNFPGRFSGRQFSNSRSEMNVSTLELGDSALYLCASSSRQGPNTGELFFGEGSRLTVL.

The chain combines TRBV19 with TRBJ1-5; D not certain. This CDR3 is built from 14 residues. Trimming took off 4 bases at V and 0 bases at J, with 7 bases between the two ends. Germline values: CDR1 LNHDA, CDR2 SQIVND (reference sequence). The CDR3 loop is CASSKENSNQPQHF. The DNA for the CDR3 is TGTGCCAGTAGTAAGGAGAATAGCAATCAGCCCCAGCATTTT. The complete variable domain, with remaining parts taken from reference TRBV19 and TRBJ1-5, reads DGGITQSPKYLFRKEGQNVTLSCEQNLNHDAMYWYRQDPGQGLRLIYYSQIVNDFQKGDIAEGYSVSREKKESFPLTVTSAQKNPTAFYLCASSKENSNQPQHFGDGTRLSIL.

This clone has just a few counts. The chain uses TRBV19 and TRBJ1-2; TRBD1 is a possible D gene (5 bases). The CDR3 has 15 residues. With 6 bases removed from V and 2 bases from J, the gap between germline ends came to 16 bases. In germline, CDR1 is LNHDA, CDR2 SQIVND (reference sequence). In DNA form, the CDR3 reads TGTGCCAGTAGCACCGGACTCCCAGGGAACTATGGCTACACCTTC. This gives the protein CASSTGLPGNYGYTF. Based on the CDR3 plus reference TRBV19 and TRBJ1-2, the full variable domain is DGGITQSPKYLFRKEGQNVTLSCEQNLNHDAMYWYRQDPGQGLRLIYYSQIVNDFQKGDIAEGYSVSREKKESFPLTVTSAQKNPTAFYLCASSTGLPGNYGYTFGSGTRLTVV.

This clone was seen a handful of times. The chain links TRBV28 to TRBJ1-1; TRBD1 aligns across 7 bases. CDR1 MDHEN and CDR2 SYDVKM come from the germline V gene. CDR3 length equals 13 residues. Trimming removed 5 bases from V and 9 bases from J; junction bases left unmatched: 9. The CDR3 DNA reads as TGTGCCAGCAGTGGGGGACAGCAGAATAAAGCTTTCTTT. Its protein product is CASSGGQQNKAFF.

V is TRBV5-1 and J is TRBJ1-1, with D hard to call. V shed 1 base and J shed 2 bases, with 3 bases lying between them. The CDR3 contains 12 residues. CDR1 is SGHRS, CDR2 YFSETQ, per germline. DNA for the CDR3: TGCGCCAGCAGCTTGAGTAACACTGAAGCTTTCTTT. It specifies CASSLSNTEAFF.

This clone appeared a single time. The J gene is TRBJ2-1, the V gene TRBV15, with D perhaps given as TRBD1 or TRBD2 (5 bases each). CDR1 is LNHNV and CDR2 is YYDKDF in the germline V gene (reference sequence). The V gene lost 3 bases and the J gene lost 4 bases, with 16 bases spanning the gap. The length of the CDR3 is 16 residues. Written as DNA, the CDR3 is TGTGCCACCAGCAGGGCCCGGGACCCACCATACAATGAGCAGTTCTTC. This encodes CATSRARDPPYNEQFF.

The chain joins TRBV5-4 to TRBJ2-3; 9 bases agree with TRBD1. The V gene's germline CDR1 is SGHNT and CDR2 YYREEE (reference sequence). This CDR3 contains 16 residues. V dropped 4 bases and J dropped 0; count of bases not matched to a gene: 6. CDR3 amino acids: CASSPWDRESTDTQYF. The CDR3 nucleotides read TGTGCCAGCAGCCCCTGGGACAGGGAAAGCACAGATACGCAGTATTTT.

The chain carries TRBV4-1 and TRBJ1-2; TRBD1 agrees at 7 bases. CDR3 size: 14 residues. Germline loops: CDR1 MGHRA, CDR2 YSYEKL. Losses at the gene ends were 2 bases for V and 4 bases for J; bases not matched to a gene: 4. The CDR3 nucleotides are TGCGCCAGCAGCCAACCCGGGACAGCCTATGGCTACACCTTC. Translating gives CASSQPGTAYGYTF.

This clone occurred a few times. In the same sample, other DNA sequences code for this CDR3. This chain links TRBV4-3 with TRBJ1-4; D ambiguous. Germline-derived CDR1 and CDR2 are LGHNA and YSLEER. This CDR3 is built from 13 residues. Trimming pared 6 bases from V and 1 base from J, leaving 6 bases between. The CDR3 DNA sequence: TGCGCCAGCAGTCCGGGAACTAATGAAAAACTGTTTTTT. Its protein is CASSPGTNEKLFF.